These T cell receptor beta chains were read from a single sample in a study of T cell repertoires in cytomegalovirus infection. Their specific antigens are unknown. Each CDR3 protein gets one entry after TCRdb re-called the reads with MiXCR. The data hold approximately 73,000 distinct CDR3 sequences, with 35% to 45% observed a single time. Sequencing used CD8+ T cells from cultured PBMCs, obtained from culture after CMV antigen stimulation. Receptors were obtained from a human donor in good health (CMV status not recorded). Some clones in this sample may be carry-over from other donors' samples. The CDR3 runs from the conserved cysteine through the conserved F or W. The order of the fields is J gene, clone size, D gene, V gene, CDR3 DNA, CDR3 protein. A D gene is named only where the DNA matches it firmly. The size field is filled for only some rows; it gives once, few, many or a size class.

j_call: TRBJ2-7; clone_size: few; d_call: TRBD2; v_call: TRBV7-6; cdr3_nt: TGTGCCAGCAGCTCCACTAGCGGGGGGTCCTACGAGCAGTACTTC; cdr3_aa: CASSSTSGGSYEQYF
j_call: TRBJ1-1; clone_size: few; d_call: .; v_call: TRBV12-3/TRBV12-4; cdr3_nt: TGTGCCAGCACGACAAGGAACACTGAAGCTTTCTTT; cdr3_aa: CASTTRNTEAFF
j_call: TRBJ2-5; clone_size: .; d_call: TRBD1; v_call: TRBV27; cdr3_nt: TGTGCCAGCAGTCCGGACAGGGCAGAGACCCAGTACTTC; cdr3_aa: CASSPDRAETQYF
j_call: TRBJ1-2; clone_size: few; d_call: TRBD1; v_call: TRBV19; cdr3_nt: TGTGCCAGTAGTCCGTACCTCGGGACAGGGGAGGGCTATGGCTACACCTTC; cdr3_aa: CASSPYLGTGEGYGYTF
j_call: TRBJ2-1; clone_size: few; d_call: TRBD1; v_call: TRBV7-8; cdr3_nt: TGTGCCAGCAGCTTCGTGACAGGGGGTGAGCAGTTCTTC; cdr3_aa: CASSFVTGGEQFF
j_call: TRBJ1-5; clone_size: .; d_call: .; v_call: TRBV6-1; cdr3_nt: TGTGCCAGCACTCAAATAAGGGAAAGCAATCAGCCCCAGCATTTT; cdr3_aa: CASTQIRESNQPQHF
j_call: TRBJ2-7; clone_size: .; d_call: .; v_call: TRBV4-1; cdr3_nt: TGCGCCAGCAGCCAAGAACCCGGGCACTCCTACGAGCAGTACTTC; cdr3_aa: CASSQEPGHSYEQYF
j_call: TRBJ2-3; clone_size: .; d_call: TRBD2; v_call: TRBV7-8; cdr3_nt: TGTGCCAGCAGTAATGGACTAGCGGGGGGTATTTACACAGATACGCAGTATTTT; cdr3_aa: CASSNGLAGGIYTDTQYF
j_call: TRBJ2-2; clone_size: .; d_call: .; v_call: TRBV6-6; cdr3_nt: TGTGCCAGCAGTTACATGGAGGGGAGCGGGGAGCTGTTTTTT; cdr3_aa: CASSYMEGSGELFF
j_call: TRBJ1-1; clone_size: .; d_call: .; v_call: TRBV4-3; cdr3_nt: TGCGCCAGCAGCCAGGACAGAGGGCCTACTGAAGCTTTCTTT; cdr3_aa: CASSQDRGPTEAFF
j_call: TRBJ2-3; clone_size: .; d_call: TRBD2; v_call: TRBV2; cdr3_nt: TGTGCCAGCAGTGAGAGGACTAGTATAGATACGCAGTATTTT; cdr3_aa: CASSERTSIDTQYF
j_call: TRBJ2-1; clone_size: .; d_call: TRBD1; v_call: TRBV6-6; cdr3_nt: TGTGCCAGCAGTTACTCGTGGGACAGGGGCGGGGATGAGCAGTTCTTC; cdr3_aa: CASSYSWDRGGDEQFF
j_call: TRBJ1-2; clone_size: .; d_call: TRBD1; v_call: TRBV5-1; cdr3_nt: TGCGCCAGCAGCTCGACAGGGCCCTGGGCCTATGGCTACACCTTC; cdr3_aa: CASSSTGPWAYGYTF
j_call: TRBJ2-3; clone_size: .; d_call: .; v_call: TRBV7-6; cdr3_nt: TGTGCCAGCAGCTCTAGGGGCCGGAACCGGACGCAGTATTTT; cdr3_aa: CASSSRGRNRTQYF
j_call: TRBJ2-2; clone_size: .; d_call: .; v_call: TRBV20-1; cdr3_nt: TGCAGTGCTCGGACTGGTTACGCCGGGGAGCTGTTTTTT; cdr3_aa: CSARTGYAGELFF
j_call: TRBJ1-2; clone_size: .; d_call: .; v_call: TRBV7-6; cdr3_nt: TGTGCCAGCAGCTTAGCGGGCCCAGCCCTAAACTATGGCTACACCTTC; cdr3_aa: CASSLAGPALNYGYTF
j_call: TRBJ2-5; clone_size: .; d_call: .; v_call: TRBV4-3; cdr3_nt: TGCGCCAGCAGCCCCACAGTGGGGTCATCAGAGACCCAGTACTTC; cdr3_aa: CASSPTVGSSETQYF
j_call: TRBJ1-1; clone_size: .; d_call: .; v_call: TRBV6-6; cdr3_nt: TGTGCCAGCAGTTACCCCACGACAGGCTTCTATGAAGCTTTCTTT; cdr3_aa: CASSYPTTGFYEAFF
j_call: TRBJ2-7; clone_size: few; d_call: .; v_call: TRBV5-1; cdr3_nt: TGCGCCAGCAGCTTGGTGGGGGGCGACCTAAACGAGCAGTACTTC; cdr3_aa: CASSLVGGDLNEQYF
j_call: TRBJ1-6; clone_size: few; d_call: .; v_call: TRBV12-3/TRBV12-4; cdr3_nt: TGTGCCAGCAGCACCACCGGGAATTCACCCCTCCACTTT; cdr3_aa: CASSTTGNSPLHF
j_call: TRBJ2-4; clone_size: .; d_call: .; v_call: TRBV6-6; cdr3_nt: TGTGCCAGCAGTTACTTACAGGGAGGGAAAAACATTCAGTACTTC; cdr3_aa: CASSYLQGGKNIQYF
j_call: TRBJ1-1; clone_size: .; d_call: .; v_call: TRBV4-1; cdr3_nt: TGCGCCAGCAGCCAAGATCCAGCTATCCCTGAGGCTTTCTTT; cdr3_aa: CASSQDPAIPEAFF
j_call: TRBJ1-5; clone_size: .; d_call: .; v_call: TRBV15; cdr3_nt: TGTGCCACCAGCAGAGTCGGTGTGACCCAAGGAATCAGCAATCAGCCCCAGCATTTT; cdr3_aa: CATSRVGVTQGISNQPQHF
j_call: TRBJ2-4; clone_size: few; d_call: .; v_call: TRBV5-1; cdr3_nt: TGCGCCAGCAGCTTGGAGTTTCGTCGAGAAAACATTCAGTACTTC; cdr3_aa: CASSLEFRRENIQYF
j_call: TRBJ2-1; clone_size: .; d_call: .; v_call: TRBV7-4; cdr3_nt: TGTGCCAGCAGCGCGGTAACAGGGAGGCTCAATGAGCGGTTCTTC; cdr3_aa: CASSAVTGRLNERFF
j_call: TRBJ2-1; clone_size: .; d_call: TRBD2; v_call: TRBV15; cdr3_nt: TGTGCCACCAGCATGGGACTAGCGGGACACAATGAGCAGTTCTTC; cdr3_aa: CATSMGLAGHNEQFF
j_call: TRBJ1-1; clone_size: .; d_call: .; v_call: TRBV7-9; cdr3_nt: TGTGCCAGCAGCTTAAGGGGCCCCGCGAACACTGAAGCTTTCTTT; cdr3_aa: CASSLRGPANTEAFF
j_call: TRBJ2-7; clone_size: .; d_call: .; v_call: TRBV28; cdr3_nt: TGTGCCAGCGGGGGGGGGGACACCTACGAGCAGTACTTC; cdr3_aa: CASGGGDTYEQYF
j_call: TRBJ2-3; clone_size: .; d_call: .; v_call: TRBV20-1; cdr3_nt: TGCAGTGCTAGAGAGGAACCGGGGTCAGATACGCAGTATTTT; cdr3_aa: CSAREEPGSDTQYF
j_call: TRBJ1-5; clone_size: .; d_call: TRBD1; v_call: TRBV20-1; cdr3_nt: TGCAGTGCTAGAGATGGAGGCCAGACAGGGGGCGCGGGTCAGCCCCAGCATTTT; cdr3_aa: CSARDGGQTGGAGQPQHF
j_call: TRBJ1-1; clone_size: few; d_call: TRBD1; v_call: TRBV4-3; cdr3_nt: TGCGCCAGCAGCCAATACTTGGGACAGATGAACACTGAAGCTTTCTTT; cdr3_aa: CASSQYLGQMNTEAFF
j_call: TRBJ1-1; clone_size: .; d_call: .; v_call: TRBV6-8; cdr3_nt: TGTGCCAGCAGTTACTCCAGGGGCCCCCGGAACACTGAAGCTTTCTTT; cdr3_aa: CASSYSRGPRNTEAFF
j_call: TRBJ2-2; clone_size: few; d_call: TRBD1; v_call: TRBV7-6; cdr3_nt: TGTGCCAGCAGAGCCAGTCCTCGGCAGGGGGCTGACACCGGGGAGCTGTTTTTT; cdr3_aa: CASRASPRQGADTGELFF
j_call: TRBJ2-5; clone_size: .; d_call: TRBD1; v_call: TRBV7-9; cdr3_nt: TGTGCCAGCAGCTCTACCGTCAGGGGGCTTAGAGAGACCCAGTACTTC; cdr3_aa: CASSSTVRGLRETQYF
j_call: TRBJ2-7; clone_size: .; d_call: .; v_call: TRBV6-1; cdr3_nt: TGTGCCAGCAGTGAAACGTGGGGCACCTACTACGAGCAGTACTTC; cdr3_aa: CASSETWGTYYEQYF
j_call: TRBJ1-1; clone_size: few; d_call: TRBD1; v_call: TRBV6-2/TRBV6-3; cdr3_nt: TGTGCCAGCAGTTACCTGACGACAGGGATGATGAACACTGAAGCTTTCTTT; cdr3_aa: CASSYLTTGMMNTEAFF
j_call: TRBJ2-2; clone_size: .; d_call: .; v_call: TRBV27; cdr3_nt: TGTGCCAGCAGTTTATGGGCCAGGAACACCGGGGAGCTGTTTTTT; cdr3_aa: CASSLWARNTGELFF
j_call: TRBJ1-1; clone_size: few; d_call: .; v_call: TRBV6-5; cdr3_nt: TGTGCCAGCAGTTACTTGGAGGTCTCGACTGAAGCTTTCTTT; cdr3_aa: CASSYLEVSTEAFF
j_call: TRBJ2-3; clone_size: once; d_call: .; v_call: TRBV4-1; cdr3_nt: TGCGCCAGCAGAGAAGCAGCGACTGGGGTGGTAGATACGCAGTATTTT; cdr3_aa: CASREAATGVVDTQYF
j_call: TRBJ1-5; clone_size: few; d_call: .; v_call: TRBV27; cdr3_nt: TGTGCCAGCAGTTTTGGCTTGCGGCAGCCCCAGCATTTT; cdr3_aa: CASSFGLRQPQHF
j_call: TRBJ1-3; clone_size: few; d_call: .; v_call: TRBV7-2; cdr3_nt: TGTGCCAGCAGCTTCCAGACAGGCTCCCCGAACACCATATATTTT; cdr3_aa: CASSFQTGSPNTIYF
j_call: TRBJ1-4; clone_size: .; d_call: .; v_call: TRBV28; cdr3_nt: TGTGCCAGCAGTTTATTTGGAGGGGCCCCTAATGAAAAACTGTTTTTT; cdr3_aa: CASSLFGGAPNEKLFF
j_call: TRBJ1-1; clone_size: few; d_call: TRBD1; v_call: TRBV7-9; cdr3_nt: TGTGCCAGCAGCGAGGGCCCCGACAGGGTCTTCCCGTCTTTCTTT; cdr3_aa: CASSEGPDRVFPSFF
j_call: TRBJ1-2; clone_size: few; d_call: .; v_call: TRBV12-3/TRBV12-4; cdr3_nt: TGTGCCAGCAGTTTCCCCCCCCCCCGATTTGGCTACACCTTC; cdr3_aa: CASSFPPPRFGYTF